The source of this T cell receptor beta chain is a study of response to subunit inactivated influenza vaccine (dated by TCRdb to 2017 to 2018). With respect to the entire study: To follow how T cells responded to a trivalent subunit inactivated influenza vaccine, the researchers relied on deep quantitative profiling of the T cell receptor repertoire.

Overall study results and their limits: It was suggested by the authors that each seasonal influenza vaccination may recruit only a limited number of new T cells.

Libraries were prepared through RT-PCR. TCRdb lists the instrument as Illumina HiSeq 2500. Through fastp at Q25 and MiXCR, TCRdb rebuilt clones from the public reads, retaining in-frame beta chains. Entries are consolidated by CDR3 protein sequence, retaining the most common genes and DNA. Across this sample there are roughly 520,000 distinct CDR3 sequences, with 25% seen only once. The top ten clonotypes cover over 1.5% of the sample. The CDR3 measures 14 amino acids from cysteine to phenylalanine. Here the CDR3 DNA is all that survives: 42 bases in frame from base 1. Trimming takes 2 bases off V and 4 bases off J; junction bases not matched to a gene: 5. This clonotype has ten or more counts. This receptor's antigen is unknown. No base qualities exist here, and no much larger clone lies one base off it.

The sequencing used CD4+ T cells sorted from PBMCs, collected about 5 days after vaccination. This chain joins TRBV12-3 or TRBV12-4 to TRBJ2-7; 7 middle bases align to TRBD2. This TCR was recovered from a man aged 50 to 59 who received an inactivated influenza vaccine. Donor details come from another sample of the same person, matched by shared clones. The CDR3 here reads CASSLLGGGYEQYF. The DNA is TGTGCCAGCAGTTTATTGGGGGGGGGATACGAGCAGTACTTC.